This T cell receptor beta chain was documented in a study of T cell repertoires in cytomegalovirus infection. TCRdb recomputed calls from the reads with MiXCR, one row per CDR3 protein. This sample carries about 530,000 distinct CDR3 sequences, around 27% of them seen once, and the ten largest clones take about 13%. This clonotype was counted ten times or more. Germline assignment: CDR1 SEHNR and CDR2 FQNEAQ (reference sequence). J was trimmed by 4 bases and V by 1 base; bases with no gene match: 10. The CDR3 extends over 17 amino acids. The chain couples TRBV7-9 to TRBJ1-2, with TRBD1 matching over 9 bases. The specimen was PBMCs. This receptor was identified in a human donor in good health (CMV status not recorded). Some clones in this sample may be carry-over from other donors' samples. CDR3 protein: CASSLVSGTGFGYGYTF. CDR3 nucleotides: TGTGCCAGCAGCTTAGTTTCCGGGACAGGGTTCGGCTATGGCTACACCTTC. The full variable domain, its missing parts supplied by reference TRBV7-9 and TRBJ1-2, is DTGVSQNPRHKITKRGQNVTFRCDPISEHNRLYWYRQTLGQGPEFLTYFQNEAQLEKSRLLSDRFSAERPKGSFSTLEIQRTEQGDSAMYLCASSLVSGTGFGYGYTFGSGTRLTVV.